These 3 T cell receptor beta chains were sequenced from one sample in a study of blood T cell repertoires in COVID-19. Repertoires were generated with immunoSEQ multiplex PCR, while TCRdb's copy carries only in-frame clones and drops some. The sample includes some 300,000 clones, roughly 90% seen only once; the top ten take 1.5% to 2%. The sample was PBMCs or T cells enriched from blood (not recorded which). These receptors came from a woman aged 40 to 49 who had recovered from COVID-19.

This chain joins TRBV4-1 and TRBJ1-1, with TRBD1 matching over 7 bases. The CDR3 extends over 14 amino acids. V gave up 4 bases and J gave up 4 bases; unmatched junction bases: 6. Germline V CDR1 and CDR2: MGHRA, YSYEKL. DNA for the CDR3: TGCGCCAGCAGCCTCCCCAGACAGGGCACTGAAGCTTTCTTT. Translation: CASSLPRQGTEAFF.

The rearrangement joins TRBV10-1 to TRBJ1-3, with D possibly being TRBD1 (6 bases). The CDR3 is 16 residues long. Per the germline V gene, CDR1 is WNHNN and CDR2 is SYGVQD (reference sequence). V lost 0 bases, J lost 2 bases, and 11 bases lay in between. CDR3 coding DNA: TGCGCCAGCAGTGAGTCTACAGGGATAACTGGAAACACCATATATTTT. It specifies CASSESTGITGNTIYF.

The chain is built from TRBV15 and TRBJ2-3; possibly TRBD2 for D (6 bases). There are 19 residues in the CDR3. Germline V gene sequence: CDR1 LNHNV, CDR2 YYDKDF (reference sequence). V lost 2 bases and J 1 base, leaving 22 bases between the germline ends. CDR3 residues: CATSRTRAGGTPRTDTQYF. For the CDR3, the DNA is TGTGCCACCAGCAGAACTCGAGCTGGCGGGACTCCCCGCACAGATACGCAGTATTTT.